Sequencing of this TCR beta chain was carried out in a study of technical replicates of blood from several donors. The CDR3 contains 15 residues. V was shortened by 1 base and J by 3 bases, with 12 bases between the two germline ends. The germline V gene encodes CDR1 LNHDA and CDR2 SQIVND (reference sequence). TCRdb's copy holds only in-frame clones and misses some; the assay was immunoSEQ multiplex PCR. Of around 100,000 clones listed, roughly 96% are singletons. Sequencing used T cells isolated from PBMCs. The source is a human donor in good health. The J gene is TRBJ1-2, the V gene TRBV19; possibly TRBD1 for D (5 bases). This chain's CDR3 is CASSIGLGDYYGYTF. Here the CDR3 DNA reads TGTGCCAGTAGTATAGGTCTTGGGGACTACTATGGCTACACCTTC.